This TCR beta chain was observed in a study of early T cells in non-severe SARS-CoV-2 infection. Across the whole study: The sequenced material was bulk RNA from unsorted whole blood, and its chains were unpaired.

V was pared by 6 bases and J by 5 bases, with 13 bases between. Germline-derived CDR1 and CDR2 are MNHNS and SASEGT. The CDR3 runs 13 residues. This clonotype was counted at least ten times. TCRdb re-called the 5' RACE reads with MiXCR, one entry per CDR3 protein. The profile shows tens of thousands of distinct CDR3 sequences, 10% of them singletons. This sequence originates from an adult who was a healthcare worker with PCR-confirmed SARS-CoV-2 infection or an uninfected control (not recorded which). The sequencing input was whole blood. The genes are TRBV6-1 and TRBJ2-5; D tentatively fits TRBD1 or TRBD2 (6 bases each). The CDR3 coding sequence is TGTGCCAGCAGAACGGGGGCAGTGGAGACCCAGTACTTC. Amino acid sequence: CASRTGAVETQYF.